Listed below are T cell receptor beta chains from one sample, sequenced in a study of blood T cell repertoires in COVID-19. Some clones are missing from TCRdb's copy, which holds only in-frame ones; the method was immunoSEQ multiplex PCR. The sample yields some 48,000 clones, roughly nine tenths seen once. The sequenced sample consisted of peripheral blood. These receptors were taken from a woman over 75 with acute or convalescent COVID-19. Each CDR3 is given with its conserved first and last residue. The order of the fields is D gene, V gene, clone size, J gene, CDR3 protein, CDR3 DNA. The D gene is left open where the match is weak. Only part of the rows carry a size: once, few, many, or a class if the clone is expanded.

-,TRBV6-1,once,TRBJ2-1,CASSEGYLAHEQFF,TGTGCCAGCAGTGAGGGATACCTAGCCCATGAGCAGTTCTTC
-,TRBV5-1,-,TRBJ2-6,CASSFYSGANVLTF,TGCGCCAGCAGCTTTTACTCTGGGGCCAACGTCCTGACTTTC
-,TRBV5-5,-,TRBJ1-2,CASSLAGQFPYGYTF,TGTGCCAGCAGCTTGGCCGGACAGTTCCCCTATGGCTACACCTTC
-,TRBV7-9,-,TRBJ2-6,CASSLGAGHSGANVLTF,TGTGCCAGCAGCTTAGGGGCGGGCCACTCTGGGGCCAACGTCCTGACTTTC
TRBD2,TRBV5-1,-,TRBJ2-1,CASSLWASGGVNEQFF,TGCGCCAGCAGCTTGTGGGCTAGCGGAGGAGTCAATGAGCAGTTCTTC
-,TRBV19,-,TRBJ2-5,CASSMSGMMETQYF,TGTGCCAGTAGTATGTCAGGTATGATGGAGACCCAGTACTTC
-,TRBV7-9,-,TRBJ2-6,CASSRSSGANVLTF,TGTGCCAGCAGCCGGAGCTCTGGGGCCAACGTCCTGACTTTC
-,TRBV30,-,TRBJ2-3,CARHGVGTQYF,TGTGCCCGACATGGCGTGGGTACGCAGTATTTT
-,TRBV6-5,-,TRBJ1-6,CASSLLLLNSPLHF,TGTGCCAGCAGCCTACTACTACTTAATTCACCCCTCCACTTT
-,TRBV6-6,-,TRBJ1-1,CATRGVSTEAFF,TGTGCCACCCGGGGGGTTTCCACTGAAGCTTTCTTT
-,TRBV19,-,TRBJ2-1,CASSIARGSYNEQFF,TGTGCCAGTAGTATTGCGCGGGGCTCCTACAATGAGCAGTTCTTC
-,TRBV19,-,TRBJ2-7,CASSPQGFPYEQYF,TGTGCCAGTAGCCCACAGGGTTTCCCCTACGAGCAGTACTTC
-,TRBV21-1,-,TRBJ1-1,CASSKKGVPGAKNTEAFF,TGTGCCAGCAGCAAAAAAGGCGTCCCAGGGGCGAAGAACACTGAAGCTTTCTTT
-,TRBV3-1/TRBV3-2,-,TRBJ2-7,CASSQVPGVPYEQYF,TGTGCCAGCAGCCAAGTCCCGGGGGTGCCCTACGAGCAGTACTTC
-,TRBV7-8,few,TRBJ1-5,CASSLKAQGSSISNQPQHF,TGTGCCAGCAGCTTAAAAGCACAGGGAAGTTCCATTAGCAATCAGCCCCAGCATTTT
TRBD1,TRBV5-1,-,TRBJ1-2,CASSPQGNYGYTF,TGCGCCAGCAGCCCACAGGGGAACTATGGCTACACCTTC
-,TRBV6-5,-,TRBJ1-4,CASDQGNEKLFF,TGTGCCAGCGATCAGGGGAATGAAAAACTGTTTTTT
TRBD2,TRBV27,once,TRBJ2-5,CASSFGASGGWETQYF,TGTGCCAGCAGTTTTGGGGCTAGCGGGGGATGGGAGACCCAGTACTTC
-,TRBV14,-,TRBJ1-3,CASSQGAGWNGNTIYF,TGTGCCAGCAGCCAAGGGGCAGGTTGGAATGGAAACACCATATATTTT
-,TRBV7-2,-,TRBJ1-1,CASSLGGDPTEAFF,TGTGCCAGCAGCTTAGGAGGAGATCCCACTGAAGCTTTCTTT
TRBD1,TRBV11-2,once,TRBJ1-4,CASSRDRGSEKLFF,TGTGCCAGCAGCCGGGACAGGGGAAGTGAAAAACTGTTTTTT
-,TRBV2,-,TRBJ1-6,CASSEIQGNNSPLHF,TGTGCCAGCAGTGAAATCCAGGGGAATAATTCACCCCTCCACTTT
TRBD2,TRBV5-1,once,TRBJ2-3,CASSLPSRGDTQYF,TGCGCCAGCAGCTTGCCCTCGCGGGGGGATACGCAGTATTTT
TRBD1,TRBV28,-,TRBJ1-4,CASSRTGVREKLFF,TGTGCCAGCAGTCGCACAGGGGTACGTGAAAAACTGTTTTTT
-,TRBV3-1/TRBV3-2,-,TRBJ1-1,CASSQTANTEAFF,TGTGCCAGCAGCCAGACAGCGAACACTGAAGCTTTCTTT
-,TRBV3-1/TRBV3-2,hyperexpanded,TRBJ2-1,CASSPTGYTYNEQFF,TGTGCCAGCAGCCCAACGGGTTATACCTACAATGAGCAGTTCTTC
TRBD1,TRBV30,-,TRBJ2-5,CAYHPGQMYQETQYF,TGTGCCTATCATCCGGGACAGATGTACCAAGAGACCCAGTACTTC
-,TRBV12-3/TRBV12-4,-,TRBJ1-5,CASSLGQDAQHF,TGTGCCAGCAGTTTAGGGCAGGATGCCCAGCATTTT
-,TRBV19,few,TRBJ1-6,CASSIGGSSGGNSPLHF,TGTGCCAGTAGTATAGGCGGTTCCTCCGGCGGGAATTCACCCCTCCACTTT
-,TRBV27,-,TRBJ2-3,CASSLTQGYTQYF,TGTGCCAGCAGTCTTACACAGGGATATACGCAGTATTTT
TRBD2,TRBV4-1,-,TRBJ2-3,CASSPSGGGSTDTQYF,TGCGCCAGCAGCCCCTCTGGCGGGGGGAGCACAGATACGCAGTATTTT
TRBD1,TRBV19,-,TRBJ1-2,CASTGGVFSGYTF,TGTGCCAGTACAGGGGGCGTCTTCTCTGGCTACACCTTC
TRBD1,TRBV6-5,-,TRBJ2-7,CASSMGQRDYEQYF,TGTGCCAGCAGTATGGGACAGCGAGACTACGAGCAGTACTTC
TRBD2,TRBV5-4,-,TRBJ2-2,CASSPGGADTGELFF,TGTGCCAGCAGCCCCGGGGGGGCGGACACCGGGGAGCTGTTTTTT
-,TRBV5-4,-,TRBJ2-3,CASSLDRSSTDTQYF,TGTGCCAGCAGCCTAGACAGGTCTAGCACAGATACGCAGTATTTT
TRBD1,TRBV5-1,-,TRBJ2-2,CASSLEAGGVGELFF,TGCGCCAGCAGCTTGGAGGCAGGGGGAGTGGGGGAGCTGTTTTTT
TRBD2,TRBV7-2,-,TRBJ2-3,CASSSLAGGRTYTQYF,TGTGCCAGCAGCTCTCTAGCGGGGGGACGCACATATACGCAGTATTTT
TRBD2,TRBV9,-,TRBJ2-3,CASSPRRGASGTDTQYF,TGTGCCAGCAGCCCCCGGCGGGGGGCAAGCGGCACAGATACGCAGTATTTT
-,TRBV15,-,TRBJ2-2,CATSPLGDKNTGELFF,TGTGCCACCAGCCCCCTAGGGGACAAAAACACCGGGGAGCTGTTTTTT
-,TRBV3-1/TRBV3-2,-,TRBJ2-7,CASSQARSAGEQYF,TGTGCCAGCAGCCAAGCTAGGTCGGCGGGGGAGCAGTACTTC
TRBD1,TRBV11-2,-,TRBJ1-5,CASSLGGGVNQPQHF,TGTGCCAGCAGTCTAGGAGGGGGCGTCAATCAGCCCCAGCATTTT
TRBD1,TRBV7-9,-,TRBJ1-6,CASSAQGGNSPLHF,TGTGCCAGCAGCGCCCAAGGGGGCAATTCACCCCTCCACTTT
TRBD1,TRBV19,-,TRBJ1-4,CATTTGGREKLFF,TGTGCCACTACGACAGGGGGTCGGGAAAAACTGTTTTTT
-,TRBV5-8,-,TRBJ1-4,CASNYGATNEKLFF,TGTGCCAGCAACTACGGAGCAACTAATGAAAAACTGTTTTTT
-,TRBV2,-,TRBJ1-6,CASSKGNSPLHF,TGTGCCAGCAGTAAGGGGAATTCACCCCTCCACTTT
-,TRBV5-1,-,TRBJ2-7,CASSPAWARDYEQYF,TGCGCCAGCAGCCCCGCTTGGGCGAGGGACTACGAGCAGTACTTC
-,TRBV5-1,-,TRBJ2-7,CASSLIGKQGEQYF,TGCGCCAGCAGCTTGATTGGCAAGCAGGGCGAGCAGTACTTC
-,TRBV5-1,-,TRBJ1-3,CASSLYPGTGNTIYF,TGCGCCAGCAGCTTGTACCCAGGGACTGGAAACACCATATATTTT
-,TRBV11-2,-,TRBJ2-2,CASSLLRAGIAGELFF,TGTGCCAGCAGCTTACTCAGGGCAGGGATAGCCGGGGAGCTGTTTTTT
TRBD1,TRBV5-1,-,TRBJ1-2,CASSLAGTEIYGYTF,TGCGCCAGCAGCTTGGCCGGGACAGAGATATATGGCTACACCTTC
TRBD2,TRBV2,-,TRBJ2-2,CATPGLAGGNTGELFF,TGTGCCACCCCGGGACTAGCGGGGGGAAACACCGGGGAGCTGTTTTTT
TRBD2,TRBV7-7,-,TRBJ2-5,CASSSESAGARLYF,TGTGCTAGCAGCTCCGAATCAGCGGGGGCCCGCTTGTACTTC
-,TRBV12-3/TRBV12-4,few,TRBJ1-1,CASSFGGPRQAFF,TGTGCCAGCAGTTTCGGAGGGCCTCGTCAAGCTTTCTTT